This T cell receptor (beta chain) originates from a study of shared clonotypes between healthy human individuals. Using immunoSEQ multiplex PCR, the repertoire was profiled, and TCRdb retains in-frame clones only, with some absent. Of some 680,000 clones detected, about three quarters appear once; the ten largest clones hold around 2%. Trimming removed 1 base from V and 5 bases from J, with 8 bases in between. Germline values: CDR1 SGHTA, CDR2 FQGTGA. The CDR3 has 13 residues. The sequencing input was memory CD4+ T cells sorted from blood. The subset denotes: CD45RA-negative fraction. The chain has TRBV7-3 and TRBJ1-1, with no clear D. The origin of this receptor is a woman under 40 in good health. The CDR3 region is CASSLNEVTEAFF. As DNA, the CDR3 is TGTGCCAGCAGCTTAAATGAGGTTACTGAAGCTTTCTTT.